Listed here are 25 T cell receptor beta chains from one sample, sequenced in a study of blood T cell repertoires in COVID-19 (dated by TCRdb to 2020 to 2021). Preparation of the library involved the immunoSEQ multiplex PCR assay. The table comes from immuneACCESS by way of TCRdb, which keeps in-frame sequences with V and J called. Part of the clones is missing from these tables; in studies checked, under half for an unresolved V gene and the rest for unknown reasons. This sample is represented by 130,000 to 150,000 clones; 88% of them were singletons. The leading ten clones occupy 2.3% of the sample. Sample: peripheral blood. These receptors originate from a human donor in a cohort sampled during active COVID-19.

The DNA of the CDR3 is TGTGCCAGCAGTTACCATCTTGGACTGTCGCCCTACGAGCAGTACTTC. This codes for CASSYHLGLSPYEQYF. The chain is built from TRBV6-2 or TRBV6-3 and TRBJ2-7, with D possibly TRBD2 on 5 matching bases. The CDR3 contains 16 residues. Trimming stripped 2 bases from V and 2 bases from J, with 16 bases between. The germline V gene has CDR1 MNHEY and CDR2 SVGEGT.

CDR3 in amino acids: CASSRTSGGFGELFF. DNA of the CDR3: TGTGCCAGCAGTCGGACTAGCGGGGGTTTCGGGGAGCTGTTTTTT. The genes are TRBV6-5 and TRBJ2-2, with 13 positions matching TRBD2. Germline-derived CDR1 and CDR2 are MNHEY and SVGAGI. J gave up 7 bases and V 5 bases, and 4 bases lay outside the gene matches. The CDR3 covers 15 residues.

The chain recombines TRBV2 with TRBJ1-2; no reliable D call. Germline V gene sequence: CDR1 SNHLY, CDR2 FYNNEI. Deletions cut 4 bases from V and 6 bases from J, with 9 bases between. This CDR3 comprises 12 residues. The CDR3 DNA sequence: TGTGCCAGCAGTGTTTTCATAGATGGCTACACCTTC. Translating gives CASSVFIDGYTF.

The chain joins TRBV4-2 to TRBJ1-5, with TRBD1 matching 7 bases. CDR3 size: 15 residues. V trimming: 0 bases; J trimming: 6 bases; junction bases outside the gene matches: 5. Germline V lookup: CDR1 LGHNA, CDR2 YNFKEQ. CDR3: CASSQDWQGGQPQHF. The CDR3 nucleotides are TGTGCCAGCAGCCAAGATTGGCAGGGGGGTCAGCCCCAGCATTTT.

In nucleotides, the CDR3 is TGCAGTGCTGCGGGTACCGAAGCTTTCTTT. It yields the protein CSAAGTEAFF. The chain is built from TRBV20-1 and TRBJ1-1; D gene ambiguous. The CDR3 has 10 amino acids. Trimming pared 5 bases from V and 8 bases from J, leaving 9 bases between. Germline assignment: CDR1 DFQATT and CDR2 SNEGSKA (reference sequence).

In DNA, the CDR3 is TGTGCCTTCCAGCGGGGAATCGGGGGCACCGGGGAGCTGTTTTTT. Its protein product is CAFQRGIGGTGELFF. The genes are TRBV2 and TRBJ2-2; 7 nucleotides agree with TRBD2. Germline trimming cut 11 bases from V and 4 bases from J; bases unmatched to any gene: 13. The germline V gene encodes CDR1 SNHLY and CDR2 FYNNEI. The CDR3 covers 15 residues. The variable domain in full, with the rest retrieved from reference TRBV2 and TRBJ2-2, is EPEVTQTPSHQVTQMGQEVILRCVPISNHLYFYWYRQILGQKVEFLVSFYNNEISEKSEIFDDQFSVERPDGSNFTLKIRSTKLEDSAMYFCAFQRGIGGTGELFFGEGSRLTVL.

V gene TRBV6-5 combines with J gene TRBJ2-7, with 9 positions matching TRBD1. The V gene's germline CDR1 is MNHEY and CDR2 SVGAGI. CDR3 length: 14 amino acids. The J segment lost 3 bases and the V segment lost 6 bases, leaving 6 bases of the junction unmatched. This CDR3 is CASRTGQGFYEQYF. The CDR3 DNA follows: TGTGCCAGCAGGACGGGACAGGGCTTCTACGAGCAGTACTTC.

This chain uses TRBV19 with TRBJ2-1; TRBD2 matches at 8 bases. The V and J ends lost 0 bases and 3 bases, in that order; junction bases with no gene match: 4. There are 16 residues in the CDR3. The germline V gene has CDR1 LNHDA and CDR2 SQIVND (reference sequence). CDR3 sequence: CASSIDLAGRYNEQFF. The DNA of the CDR3 is TGTGCCAGTAGTATAGACCTAGCGGGCCGCTACAATGAGCAGTTCTTC.

The chain has TRBV2 and TRBJ2-1; a possible D gene is TRBD2 (5 bases). This CDR3 comprises 10 residues. Germline V lookup: CDR1 SNHLY, CDR2 FYNNEI. Trimming pared 9 bases from V and 10 bases from J, leaving 10 bases between. The chain's CDR3 is CASEGVEQFF. Written as DNA, the CDR3 is TGTGCCAGTGAGGGCGTCGAGCAGTTCTTC.

The chain is built from TRBV6-5 and TRBJ1-2; 7 nucleotides line up with TRBD1. Germline V gene sequence: CDR1 MNHEY, CDR2 SVGAGI. This CDR3 has 14 amino acids. V lost 6 bases and J lost 4; bases outside the gene matches: 8. The CDR3 protein is CASRIRDSSYGYTF. The CDR3 DNA is TGTGCCAGCAGGATCCGGGACAGCTCCTATGGCTACACCTTC.

This chain links TRBV5-1 with TRBJ2-1; D unclear. Germline V gene sequence: CDR1 SGHRS, CDR2 YFSETQ. CDR3 length: 13 amino acids. V was cut by 0 bases and J by 3 bases, with 4 bases left in between. The CDR3, as DNA: TGCGCCAGCAGCTTGGGACTCTACAATGAGCAGTTCTTC. Protein product: CASSLGLYNEQFF. The full variable domain, its missing parts supplied by reference TRBV5-1 and TRBJ2-1, is KAGVTQTPRYLIKTRGQQVTLSCSPISGHRSVSWYQQTPGQGLQFLFEYFSETQRNKGNFPGRFSGRQFSNSRSEMNVSTLELGDSALYLCASSLGLYNEQFFGPGTRLTVL.

This clone came up once. V is TRBV6-6 and J is TRBJ2-5; D is perhaps TRBD1 (6 bases). CDR3 length equals 16 residues. V was clipped by 4 bases and J by 1 base, with 16 bases between them. The V gene's germline CDR1 is MNHNY and CDR2 SVGAGI (reference sequence). The CDR3 DNA reads TGTGCCAGCAGTTTCACAGGGAAAGGTGGCCAAGAGACCCAGTACTTC. This sequence encodes CASSFTGKGGQETQYF.

This clone was seen a single time. The V call is TRBV6-6, the J call TRBJ1-2, with 12 bases fitting TRBD1. The CDR3 runs to 14 residues. CDR1 is MNHNY, CDR2 SVGAGI, per germline (reference sequence). The V and J ends lost 5 bases and 6 bases, in that order; junction bases with no gene match: 4. The CDR3 here is CASSRDRGRNGYTF. As DNA, the CDR3 is TGTGCCAGCAGTCGGGACAGGGGGCGTAATGGCTACACCTTC.

Of note for this clone: A much bigger clone sits one base away, suggesting this may be a read error. The same CDR3 is also encoded by other DNA sequences in this sample. The chain uses TRBV11-2 and TRBJ2-7, with a weak D call TRBD1 (6 bases). The CDR3 runs to 12 residues. V lost 5 bases to trimming and J lost 3 bases, with 8 bases between them. Germline V gives CDR1 SGHAT, CDR2 FQNNGV. CDR3 residues: CASSLQGYEQYF. The CDR3 DNA sequence: TGTGCCAGCAGCCTACAGGGCTACGAGCAGTACTTC.

V usage is TRBV7-9 and J usage is TRBJ1-1; D is possibly TRBD1 (6 bases). Germline CDR1 reads SEHNR; CDR2 reads FQNEAQ (reference sequence). V was clipped by 1 base and J by 4 bases, with 13 bases between them. The CDR3 runs 15 residues. The DNA for the CDR3 is TGTGCCAGCAGCTTAGGAGGGGGTGGGGGCACTGAAGCTTTCTTT. Translation gives CASSLGGGGGTEAFF.

CDR3 coding DNA: TGCGCCAGCAGCCCACATAAAATAGCGGGACTAGCGGGGAACACAGATACGCAGTATTTT. Protein: CASSPHKIAGLAGNTDTQYF. V is TRBV4-3 and J is TRBJ2-3, with TRBD2 matching 13 bases. After removal of 4 bases from V and 2 bases from J, the junction contained 15 bases not matched to a gene. Germline loops: CDR1 LGHNA, CDR2 YSLEER. The CDR3 runs 20 residues.

This chain links TRBV6-6 with TRBJ1-6; perhaps TRBD1 as D (5 bases). CDR3 length equals 15 residues. Germline V CDR1 and CDR2: MNHNY, SVGAGI (reference sequence). With 2 bases removed from V and 7 bases from J, the gap between germline ends came to 12 bases. The CDR3 here is CASSYREGRNSPLHF. CDR3 nucleotides: TGTGCCAGCAGTTACCGGGAGGGGCGGAATTCACCCCTCCACTTT.

V is TRBV27 and J is TRBJ2-5; TRBD1 might be the D (6 bases). The CDR3 runs 14 residues. V lost 1 base, J lost 2 bases, and 8 bases lay in between. CDR1 and CDR2 from the germline V gene are MNHEY and SMNVEV (reference sequence). This chain's CDR3 is CASSLFGQQETQYF. CDR3 bases: TGTGCCAGCAGTTTATTCGGACAGCAAGAGACCCAGTACTTC.

The rearrangement joins TRBV30 to TRBJ2-5; 11 bases are a match to TRBD1. Germline CDR1 and CDR2: GTSNPN and SVGIG (reference sequence). This CDR3 has 14 residues. V was clipped by 7 bases and J by 5 bases; unmatched bases: 9. CDR3 DNA: TGTGCCTCCTTGGACAGGGGGCAAGGGGAGACCCAGTACTTC. Amino acid sequence: CASLDRGQGETQYF.

The chain uses TRBV6-5 and TRBJ1-1; 10 bases line up with TRBD1. Germline V lookup: CDR1 MNHEY, CDR2 SVGAGI. With 7 bases clipped from V and 3 bases from J, the junction kept 8 bases outside the gene matches. The CDR3 length is 15 residues. CDR3 nucleotide sequence: TGTGCCAGCACCGACAGGGGGCCTGGGGACACTGAAGCTTTCTTT. It specifies CASTDRGPGDTEAFF.

V gene TRBV14 combines with J gene TRBJ2-7, with TRBD2 as a possible D gene (6 bases). The CDR3 contains 13 residues. Germline V lookup: CDR1 SGHDN, CDR2 FVKESK. Deletions cut 1 base from V and 5 bases from J, with 9 bases between. CDR3 DNA: TGTGCCAGCAGCCAAGGGGGAGGCAACGAGCAGTACTTC. Translation gives CASSQGGGNEQYF.

V and J are TRBV7-2 and TRBJ1-6; no firm D call. Looked up from germline, CDR1 is SGHTA and CDR2 is FQGNSA. V lost 1 base to trimming and J lost 7 bases, with 8 bases between them. This CDR3 region has 14 residues. The CDR3 loop reads CASSLVTGNSPLHF. The CDR3 DNA reads TGTGCCAGCAGCTTAGTCACGGGGAATTCACCCCTCCACTTT.

The chain has TRBV4-3 and TRBJ1-1; 7 bases are shared with TRBD1. Per germline, CDR1 LGHNA and CDR2 YSLEER. Trimming took 0 bases from V and 4 from J; bases not matched to a gene: 8. CDR3 length: 16 residues. The DNA of the CDR3 is TGCGCCAGCAGCCAAGATTTCGACAGGGCGAGCACTGAAGCTTTCTTT. It is translated as CASSQDFDRASTEAFF.

With regard to this clone: This sample includes further DNA sequences coding for the same CDR3. The chain joins TRBV4-3 to TRBJ2-5, with 8 bases aligning to TRBD2. J lost 1 base, V lost 3 bases, and 1 base had no gene match. CDR3 length: 14 amino acids. Looked up from germline, CDR1 is LGHNA and CDR2 is YSLEER. In DNA form, the CDR3 reads TGCGCCAGCAGCCAGGCGGGGGGCCAAGAGACCCAGTACTTC. Encoded protein: CASSQAGGQETQYF.

The chain has TRBV6-5 and TRBJ1-2; 9 bases are a match to TRBD1. CDR3 length equals 15 residues. V shed 2 bases and J 7 bases; nucleotides not matched to a gene: 8. CDR1 is MNHEY, CDR2 SVGAGI, per germline. The CDR3: CASSYGTGIESGYTF. The CDR3 DNA sequence: TGTGCCAGCAGTTACGGGACAGGGATCGAGAGTGGCTACACCTTC.